The present T cell receptor (beta chain) was sequenced within a study of CD8+CD57+ T cells in acquired aplastic anemia. Patients chosen for sequencing had shown CD8+CD57+ cell expansion by flow cytometry. Genomic DNA served as template for TCR beta VDJ and CDR3 profiling. In TCRdb, the reads were re-called with MiXCR into one record per CDR3 protein. The repertoire holds hundreds of thousands of distinct CDR3 sequences, with around a third as singletons. Trimming cost V 6 bases and J 8 bases, with 13 bases left between them. CDR1 and CDR2 (germline): DFQATT, SNEGSKA (reference sequence). This CDR3 comprises 11 residues. Broader study findings: Almost 30 shared CD8+ CDR3s appeared highly expressed within patients' immunodominant clones.

There are many counts of this clonotype. Its antigen is not known. This TCR derives from a human donor with aplastic anemia. Input material: sorted CD4+, CD8+, or CD8+CD57+ T cells (not recorded which) from PBMCs. The V gene is TRBV20-1, the J gene TRBJ1-2, with D perhaps matching TRBD1 (5 bases). CDR3 loop: CSAGEGYGYTF. The CDR3 coding sequence is TGCAGTGCCGGGGAGGGGTACGGCTACACCTTC.